The source of this T cell receptor (beta chain) is a study of identifying expanded T cells in peripheral blood. Repertoires were generated with immunoSEQ multiplex PCR, while TCRdb's copy carries only in-frame clones and drops some. Of some 120,000 clones listed, approximately 88% were seen once; the top ten hold about 3.1%. Points from the study as a whole: Approximately two-week clone count variance significantly increased as total template count grew.

A note on this clone: Its antigen is not known.

The CDR3 spans 12 residues. CDR1 is MNHEY, CDR2 SVGAGI, per germline. Trimming took 2 bases from V and 7 from J, leaving 8 bases between them. The chain links TRBV6-5 to TRBJ1-1; D is unresolved. This sequence originates from a person aged 18-70 years in good health. The specimen was blood. The CDR3 here is CASSYAPGEAFF. The CDR3, as DNA: TGTGCCAGCAGTTACGCCCCCGGTGAAGCTTTCTTT.